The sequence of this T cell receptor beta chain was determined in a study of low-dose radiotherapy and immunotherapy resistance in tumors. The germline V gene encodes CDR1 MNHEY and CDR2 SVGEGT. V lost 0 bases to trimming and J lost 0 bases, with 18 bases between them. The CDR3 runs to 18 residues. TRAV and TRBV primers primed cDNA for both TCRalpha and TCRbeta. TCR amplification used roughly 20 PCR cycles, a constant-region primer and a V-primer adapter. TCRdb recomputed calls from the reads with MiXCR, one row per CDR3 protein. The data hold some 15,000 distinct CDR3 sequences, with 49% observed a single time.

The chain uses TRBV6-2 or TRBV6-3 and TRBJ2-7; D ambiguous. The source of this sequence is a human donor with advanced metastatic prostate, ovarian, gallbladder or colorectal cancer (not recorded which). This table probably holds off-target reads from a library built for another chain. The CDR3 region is CASSYSNLEPAGSYEQYF. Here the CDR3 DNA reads TGTGCCAGCAGTTACTCGAACTTAGAGCCGGCCGGCTCCTACGAGCAGTACTTC.